A selection of T cell receptor beta chains follows, all from one sample in a study of blood T cell repertoires in COVID-19. Libraries were prepared by immunoSEQ multiplex PCR; TCRdb keeps only in-frame clonotypes and omits some of them. The data hold 200,000 to 300,000 clones, with about 87% observed a single time. The sequenced sample was peripheral blood. Every receptor here comes from a woman in her sixties or seventies with COVID-19, enrolled during active disease. Each CDR3 is given without its conserved first and last residue. The order of the fields is CDR3 length, J gene, V gene, CDR3 protein.

CDR3 length: 11; J gene: TRBJ2-1; V gene: TRBV3-1/TRBV3-2; CDR3 protein: ASSLRTSGEQF
CDR3 length: 13; J gene: TRBJ2-3; V gene: TRBV3-1/TRBV3-2; CDR3 protein: ASSQDGRTTDTQY
CDR3 length: 13; J gene: TRBJ2-1; V gene: TRBV28; CDR3 protein: ASTRRAGAGNEQF
CDR3 length: 9; J gene: TRBJ1-2; V gene: TRBV28; CDR3 protein: ASSQLYGYT
CDR3 length: 15; J gene: TRBJ1-2; V gene: TRBV28; CDR3 protein: ASSEPGQGAGDYGYT
CDR3 length: 13; J gene: TRBJ1-1; V gene: TRBV2; CDR3 protein: ASRYIGTGITEAF
CDR3 length: 12; J gene: TRBJ1-5; V gene: TRBV9; CDR3 protein: ASSVLGGDQPQH
CDR3 length: 15; J gene: TRBJ2-5; V gene: TRBV5-6; CDR3 protein: ASSLYLLADIQETQY
CDR3 length: 11; J gene: TRBJ2-3; V gene: TRBV5-1; CDR3 protein: ASSSGVADTQY
CDR3 length: 12; J gene: TRBJ1-5; V gene: TRBV28; CDR3 protein: ASSNSGPNQPQH
CDR3 length: 11; J gene: TRBJ1-6; V gene: TRBV2; CDR3 protein: ASEGGPNSPLH
CDR3 length: 15; J gene: TRBJ2-1; V gene: TRBV18; CDR3 protein: ASSPPASGGAYNEQF
CDR3 length: 10; J gene: TRBJ1-1; V gene: TRBV18; CDR3 protein: ASRDRESEAF
CDR3 length: 12; J gene: TRBJ2-5; V gene: TRBV18; CDR3 protein: ASSRDRSQETQY
CDR3 length: 12; J gene: TRBJ1-1; V gene: TRBV7-3; CDR3 protein: ASSLTGGNTEAF
CDR3 length: 14; J gene: TRBJ2-2; V gene: TRBV3-1/TRBV3-2; CDR3 protein: ASSQEPLEGTGELF
CDR3 length: 16; J gene: TRBJ2-3; V gene: TRBV3-1/TRBV3-2; CDR3 protein: ASSQDWGSGSHTDTQY
CDR3 length: 11; J gene: TRBJ1-2; V gene: TRBV30; CDR3 protein: AWEAGADYGYT
CDR3 length: 13; J gene: TRBJ2-5; V gene: TRBV21-1; CDR3 protein: ASSKCTIVQETQY
CDR3 length: 14; J gene: TRBJ1-1; V gene: TRBV7-6; CDR3 protein: ASSFLGQGAMTEAF
CDR3 length: 11; J gene: TRBJ1-5; V gene: TRBV30; CDR3 protein: ALREYSNQPQH
CDR3 length: 16; J gene: TRBJ2-1; V gene: TRBV19; CDR3 protein: ASNQGGRTSGRASEQF
CDR3 length: 10; J gene: TRBJ2-7; V gene: TRBV15; CDR3 protein: ATSRDLGEQY
CDR3 length: 13; J gene: TRBJ2-7; V gene: TRBV6-5; CDR3 protein: ASNARGEGAYEQY
CDR3 length: 13; J gene: TRBJ1-1; V gene: TRBV6-5; CDR3 protein: ASSSTRRGNTEAF
CDR3 length: 14; J gene: TRBJ2-3; V gene: TRBV11-3; CDR3 protein: ASSTPLAGGLDTQY
CDR3 length: 15; J gene: TRBJ2-3; V gene: TRBV9; CDR3 protein: ASSVMPSSGGTDTQY
CDR3 length: 12; J gene: TRBJ1-5; V gene: TRBV6-5; CDR3 protein: ASSPRDKNQPQH
CDR3 length: 14; J gene: TRBJ2-1; V gene: TRBV30; CDR3 protein: AWSAPLGGRLDEQF
CDR3 length: 13; J gene: TRBJ2-7; V gene: TRBV3-1/TRBV3-2; CDR3 protein: ASSETGDPRYEQY
CDR3 length: 13; J gene: TRBJ1-5; V gene: TRBV28; CDR3 protein: ASSLMARVGQPQH
CDR3 length: 11; J gene: TRBJ2-7; V gene: TRBV3-1/TRBV3-2; CDR3 protein: ASSPTSRVEQY
CDR3 length: 16; J gene: TRBJ1-1; V gene: TRBV30; CDR3 protein: AWGKGATGATARTEAF
CDR3 length: 14; J gene: TRBJ2-2; V gene: TRBV5-4; CDR3 protein: ASSIGTSRNTGELF
CDR3 length: 10; J gene: TRBJ2-1; V gene: TRBV19; CDR3 protein: ASSIPPRQLF
CDR3 length: 13; J gene: TRBJ2-1; V gene: TRBV28; CDR3 protein: ASSLLAGAYNEQF
CDR3 length: 14; J gene: TRBJ2-1; V gene: TRBV5-1; CDR3 protein: ASSPASGRALDEQF
CDR3 length: 10; J gene: TRBJ1-2; V gene: TRBV28; CDR3 protein: ASSTSRYGYT
CDR3 length: 14; J gene: TRBJ2-5; V gene: TRBV19; CDR3 protein: ASSIGGRLAQETQY
CDR3 length: 14; J gene: TRBJ2-1; V gene: TRBV14; CDR3 protein: ASSLAGGGSYNEQF
CDR3 length: 11; J gene: TRBJ2-3; V gene: TRBV6-5; CDR3 protein: ASRGLATDTQY
CDR3 length: 14; J gene: TRBJ1-2; V gene: TRBV6-1; CDR3 protein: ASSEEAGARGGGYT
CDR3 length: 14; J gene: TRBJ2-5; V gene: TRBV5-4; CDR3 protein: ASSDSGRGGGETQY
CDR3 length: 10; J gene: TRBJ2-7; V gene: TRBV11-3; CDR3 protein: ASSLAPNEQY
CDR3 length: 12; J gene: TRBJ2-7; V gene: TRBV7-2; CDR3 protein: ASSLAKGEYEQY
CDR3 length: 14; J gene: TRBJ1-5; V gene: TRBV18; CDR3 protein: ASSPMDRGGNQPQH
CDR3 length: 14; J gene: TRBJ2-5; V gene: TRBV6-6; CDR3 protein: ASLPRTSGERETQY
CDR3 length: 11; J gene: TRBJ1-1; V gene: TRBV27; CDR3 protein: ASSFDRNTEAF
CDR3 length: 13; J gene: TRBJ2-1; V gene: TRBV20-1; CDR3 protein: SASFVRLSVVEQF
CDR3 length: 13; J gene: TRBJ2-5; V gene: TRBV14; CDR3 protein: ASSQARGRQETQY
CDR3 length: 13; J gene: TRBJ1-1; V gene: TRBV9; CDR3 protein: ASSVARDSSLGAF
CDR3 length: 9; J gene: TRBJ2-5; V gene: TRBV20-1; CDR3 protein: SARMEETQY
CDR3 length: 13; J gene: TRBJ2-3; V gene: TRBV6-2/TRBV6-3; CDR3 protein: ASSQTGTPTDTQY
CDR3 length: 14; J gene: TRBJ2-3; V gene: TRBV7-2; CDR3 protein: ASTPSPAASTDTQY
CDR3 length: 12; J gene: TRBJ2-5; V gene: TRBV28; CDR3 protein: ASSLLTGSETQY
CDR3 length: 13; J gene: TRBJ2-3; V gene: TRBV3-1/TRBV3-2; CDR3 protein: ASSQRRASTDTQY
CDR3 length: 13; J gene: TRBJ1-6; V gene: TRBV10-1; CDR3 protein: ASSERLARGSPLH
CDR3 length: 16; J gene: TRBJ2-1; V gene: TRBV5-1; CDR3 protein: ASSLGAMGLPTYNEQF
CDR3 length: 14; J gene: TRBJ2-7; V gene: TRBV7-2; CDR3 protein: ASSLRGTSGYYEQY